This T cell receptor beta chain comes out of a study of OX40 agonist ivuxolimab in advanced cancers. Across the study: Dose-escalation patients had hepatocellular carcinoma, melanoma, renal cell or head and neck cancer. Three individuals attained partial responses, comprising one hepatocellular carcinoma case and two cutaneous melanoma cases.

Blood was sampled at baseline, cycle 4 day 1, and cycle 7 day 1. The CDR3 totals 15 residues. Germline assignment: CDR1 MGHRA and CDR2 YSYEKL. V trimming: 1 base; J trimming: 2 bases; junction bases outside the gene matches: 4. Sequenced by immunoSEQ multiplex PCR; TCRdb stores in-frame clones only, minus some. This table has 25,000 to 35,000 clones, approximately 85% appearing once. The sequence was obtained from an adult with an advanced solid tumor such as melanoma, head and neck, liver or kidney cancer. This material consisted of CD4+ or CD8+ T cells sorted from blood, taken in a trial of the OX40 agonist ivuxolimab. The chain couples TRBV4-1 to TRBJ2-7; 8 nucleotides align to TRBD2. The CDR3 nucleotides are TGCGCCAGCAGCCAAGTTACTAGCGGACCCTACGAGCAGTACTTC. Translation: CASSQVTSGPYEQYF.